The present entry profiles one T cell receptor beta chain with its context. Its target is not known. The PCR made use of 60 Vbeta and 13 Jbeta primers. The method was immunoSEQ multiplex PCR; TCRdb's version includes in-frame clones alone and lacks a portion of them. The sample includes more than 90,000 clones, approximately 78% of them seen just once. V shed 2 bases and J shed 9 bases, with 8 bases lying between them. Per germline, CDR1 SGHVS and CDR2 FNYEAQ. The CDR3 has 13 residues. The record originates from a study of cytomegalovirus exposure and HLA in healthy donors. Whole-study results and caveats: Earlier analysis found most TCR beta V segments productive about 87% or about 30% of the time. In most subjects, TCR beta sequences reportedly gave accurate predictions of HLA-A and HLA-B alleles.

This chain joins TRBV7-6 and TRBJ1-6; maybe TRBD1 (5 bases). This TCR came from a man aged 30 to 39 in good health and CMV-seropositive. Sequencing was performed on PBMCs. The CDR3 DNA is TGTGCCAGCAGCTTATCCGGGGGTTCACCCCTCCACTTT. It encodes CASSLSGGSPLHF.